Detailed here is one TCR beta chain. V was trimmed by 4 bases and J by 5 bases, leaving 18 bases between them. The CDR3 contains 15 residues. From germline, CDR1 is SGHNT and CDR2 YYREEE (reference sequence). MiXCR, run by TCRdb on the 5' RACE reads, gives a single entry per CDR3 protein. The sample includes 450,000 to 600,000 distinct CDR3 sequences, roughly 12% seen only once; the top ten take 11% to 15%. This specimen comes from a study of T cells after yellow fever vaccination. The sequences come from PBMCs, collected on the day of the yellow fever booster vaccination. The TCR originated in a man aged 30-40 years who received the YFV17D yellow fever vaccine. This chain uses TRBV5-4 with TRBJ2-5, with D perhaps TRBD2 (5 bases). The CDR3 DNA reads TGTGCCAGCAGCAGAAGGACGGACTCTCGGGAGACCCAGTACTTC. It encodes CASSRRTDSRETQYF.